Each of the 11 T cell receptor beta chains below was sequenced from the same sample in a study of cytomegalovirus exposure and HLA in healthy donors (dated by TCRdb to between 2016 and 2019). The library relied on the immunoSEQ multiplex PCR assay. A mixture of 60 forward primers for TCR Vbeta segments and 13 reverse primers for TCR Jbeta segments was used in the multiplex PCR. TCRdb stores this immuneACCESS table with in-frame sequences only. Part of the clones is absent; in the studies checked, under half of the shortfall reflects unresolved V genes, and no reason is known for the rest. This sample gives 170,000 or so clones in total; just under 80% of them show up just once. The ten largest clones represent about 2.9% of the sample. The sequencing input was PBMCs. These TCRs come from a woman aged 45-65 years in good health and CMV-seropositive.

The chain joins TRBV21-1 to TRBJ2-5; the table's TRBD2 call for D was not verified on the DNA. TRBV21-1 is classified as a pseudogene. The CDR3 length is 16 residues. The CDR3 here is CASSKIEAGVKETQYF. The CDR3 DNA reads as TGTGCCAGCAGCAAAATTGAAGCGGGCGTAAAGGAGACCCAGTACTTC.

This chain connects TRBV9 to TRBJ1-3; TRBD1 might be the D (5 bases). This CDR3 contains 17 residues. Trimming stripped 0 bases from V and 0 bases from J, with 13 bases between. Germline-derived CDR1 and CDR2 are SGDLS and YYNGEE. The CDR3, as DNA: TGTGCCAGCAGCGTAGGTCGTGGGACTTACTCTGGAAACACCATATATTTT. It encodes CASSVGRGTYSGNTIYF.

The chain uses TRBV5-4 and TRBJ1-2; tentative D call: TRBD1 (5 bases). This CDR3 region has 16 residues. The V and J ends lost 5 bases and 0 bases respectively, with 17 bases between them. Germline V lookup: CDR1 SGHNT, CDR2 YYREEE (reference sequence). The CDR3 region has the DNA TGTGCCAGCAGTCTGGGGTTCGGGGGGGCTAACTATGGCTACACCTTC. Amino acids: CASSLGFGGANYGYTF.

Here the CDR3 DNA reads TGTGCCAGCACCCAGGGATTGAACACTGAAGCTTTCTTT. It is translated as CASTQGLNTEAFF. V and J are TRBV27 and TRBJ1-1; D is possibly TRBD1 (5 bases). The CDR3 is 13 residues long. With 7 bases removed from V and 0 bases from J, the gap between germline ends came to 9 bases. CDR1 MNHEY and CDR2 SMNVEV come from the germline V gene (reference sequence).

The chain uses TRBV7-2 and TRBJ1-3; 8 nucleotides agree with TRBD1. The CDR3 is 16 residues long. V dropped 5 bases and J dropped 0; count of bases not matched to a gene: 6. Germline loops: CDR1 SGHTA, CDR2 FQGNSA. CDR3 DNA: TGTGCCAGCAGCGCAACAGGGGGGCACTCTGGAAACACCATATATTTT. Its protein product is CASSATGGHSGNTIYF. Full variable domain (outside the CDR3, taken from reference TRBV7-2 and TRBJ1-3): GAGVSQSPSNKVTEKGKDVELRCDPISGHTALYWYRQSLGQGLEFLIYFQGNSAPDKSGLPSDRFSAERTGGSVSTLTIQRTQQEDSAVYLCASSATGGHSGNTIYFGEGSWLTVV.

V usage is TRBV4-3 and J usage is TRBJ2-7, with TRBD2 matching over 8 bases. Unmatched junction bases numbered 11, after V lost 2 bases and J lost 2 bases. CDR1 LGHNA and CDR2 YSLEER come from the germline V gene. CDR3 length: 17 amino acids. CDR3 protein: CASSQYNSGTIPYEQYF. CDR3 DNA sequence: TGCGCCAGCAGCCAATACAATAGCGGGACGATTCCCTACGAGCAGTACTTC.

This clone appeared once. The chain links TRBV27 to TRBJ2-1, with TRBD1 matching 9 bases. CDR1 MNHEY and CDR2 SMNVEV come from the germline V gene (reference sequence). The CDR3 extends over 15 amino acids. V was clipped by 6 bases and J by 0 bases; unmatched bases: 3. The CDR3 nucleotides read TGTGCCAGCAGGCCGGGACAGGGCTCCTACAATGAGCAGTTCTTC. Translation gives CASRPGQGSYNEQFF.

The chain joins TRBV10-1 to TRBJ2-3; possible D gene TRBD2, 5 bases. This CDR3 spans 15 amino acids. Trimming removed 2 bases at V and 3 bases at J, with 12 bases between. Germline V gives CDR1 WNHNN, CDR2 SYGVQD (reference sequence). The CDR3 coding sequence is TGCGCCAGCAGTGAGAATCTCGGGGAGACAGATACGCAGTATTTT. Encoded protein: CASSENLGETDTQYF.

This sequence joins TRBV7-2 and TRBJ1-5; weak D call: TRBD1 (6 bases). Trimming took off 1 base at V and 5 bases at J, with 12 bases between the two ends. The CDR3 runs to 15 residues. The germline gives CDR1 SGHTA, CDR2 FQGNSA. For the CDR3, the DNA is TGTGCCAGCAGCTTAGAGGGGGACGGTTATCAGCCCCAGCATTTT. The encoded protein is CASSLEGDGYQPQHF.

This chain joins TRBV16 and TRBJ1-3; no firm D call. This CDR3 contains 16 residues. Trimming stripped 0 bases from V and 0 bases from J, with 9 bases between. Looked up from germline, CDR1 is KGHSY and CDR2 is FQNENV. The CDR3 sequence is CASSQSWRLSGNTIYF. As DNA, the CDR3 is TGTGCCAGCAGCCAATCCTGGCGACTCTCTGGAAACACCATATATTTT.

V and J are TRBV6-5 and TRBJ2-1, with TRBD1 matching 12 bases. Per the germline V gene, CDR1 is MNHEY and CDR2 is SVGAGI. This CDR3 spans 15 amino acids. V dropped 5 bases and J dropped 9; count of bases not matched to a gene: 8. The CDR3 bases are TGTGCCAGCAGTCTCCCGGGACAGGGGGCGGGTGAGCAGTTCTTC. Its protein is CASSLPGQGAGEQFF.